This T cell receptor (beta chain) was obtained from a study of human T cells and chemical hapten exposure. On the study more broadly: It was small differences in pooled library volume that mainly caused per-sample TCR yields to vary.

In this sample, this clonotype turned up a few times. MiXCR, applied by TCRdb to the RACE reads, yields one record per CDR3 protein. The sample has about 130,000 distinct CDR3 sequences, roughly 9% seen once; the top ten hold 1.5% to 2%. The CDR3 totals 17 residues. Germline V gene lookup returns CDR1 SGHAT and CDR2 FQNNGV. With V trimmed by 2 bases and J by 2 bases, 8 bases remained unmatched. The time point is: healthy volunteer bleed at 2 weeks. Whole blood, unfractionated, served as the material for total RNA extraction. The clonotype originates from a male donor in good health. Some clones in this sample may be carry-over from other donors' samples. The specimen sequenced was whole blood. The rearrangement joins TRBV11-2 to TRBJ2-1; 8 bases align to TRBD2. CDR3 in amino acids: CASSLPKPGLAYNEQFF. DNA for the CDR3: TGTGCCAGCAGCTTACCCAAACCGGGACTAGCCTACAATGAGCAGTTCTTC.